These T cell receptor beta chains were read from a single sample in a study of tumor-infiltrating T cells and Merkel cell polyomavirus. Only in-frame clones appear in the TCRdb table, and some are missing; sequencing was by immunoSEQ multiplex PCR. The sample shows more than 20,000 clones, nearly 90% of them seen only once. The sample was lymph node tissue. Receptor source: a man aged 45 to 65 with Merkel cell carcinoma. CDR3s include the opening cysteine and the closing phenylalanine or tryptophan. The D gene is left open where the match is weak. The size of a clone is reported for some rows only, either as once, few or many, or as a class for expanded clones.

once	TRBV5-6	TRBJ2-3	TRBD2	TGTGCCAGCAGCGAACAGGGACTAGCGGTTTTCCAAAAAGATACGCAGTATTTT	CASSEQGLAVFQKDTQYF
-	TRBV18	TRBJ1-2	TRBD1	TGTGCCAGCTCACCCAACAGGGGGCAGGGCTATGGCTACACCTTC	CASSPNRGQGYGYTF
-	TRBV27	TRBJ1-4	-	TGTGCCAGCAGAAACCGGGAACGAAAGGAAAAACTGTTTTTT	CASRNRERKEKLFF
-	TRBV6-1	TRBJ2-2	TRBD1	TGTGCCAGCAGTGAAGGACTGGACAGGGGGGCCGGGGAGCTGTTTTTT	CASSEGLDRGAGELFF
-	TRBV28	TRBJ1-2	TRBD1	TGTGCCAGCAGTTTATTTCCAGGCAGGGGGCATGGCTACACCTTC	CASSLFPGRGHGYTF
-	TRBV7-8	TRBJ1-5	TRBD1	TGTGCCAGCAGCTTAAGGGGGGACAGCCATAGCAATCAGCCCCAGCATTTT	CASSLRGDSHSNQPQHF
-	TRBV14	TRBJ2-1	TRBD1	TGTGCCAGCAGCCGTAACAGGGGGCTTAGGGACAATGAGCAGTTCTTC	CASSRNRGLRDNEQFF
-	TRBV7-9	TRBJ2-1	-	TGTGCCAGCAGCTTAGCTCGGGATAATGAGCAGTTCTTC	CASSLARDNEQFF
-	TRBV30	TRBJ1-5	-	TGTGCCTGGAGTCCGAGTAATTCCCAGCCCCAGCATTTT	CAWSPSNSQPQHF
-	TRBV11-2	TRBJ2-2	-	TGTGCCAGCAGCTTTCGTTTCAGACAGGAGAACACCGGGGAGCTGTTTTTT	CASSFRFRQENTGELFF
-	TRBV7-8	TRBJ2-1	TRBD2	TGTGCCAGCAGCCCGGGGGGGCCCAATGAGCAGTTCTTC	CASSPGGPNEQFF
-	TRBV21-1	TRBJ1-1	-	TGTGCCAGCAGCAAAGAACCCCCACTTCCGAACACTGAAGCTTTCTTT	CASSKEPPLPNTEAFF
once	TRBV4-1	TRBJ2-3	TRBD2	TGCGCCAGCGGTTCGCCGGGACTAGCGGGAGATACGCAGTATTTT	CASGSPGLAGDTQYF
-	TRBV5-6	TRBJ1-1	-	TGTGCCAGCAGCTTGGCGGGACTCATGAACACTGAAGCTTTCTTT	CASSLAGLMNTEAFF
-	TRBV14	TRBJ2-7	TRBD2	TGTGCCAGCAGCCCACTTTCCCCCGGGACTAGCACGCGCGAGCAGTACTTC	CASSPLSPGTSTREQYF
-	TRBV29-1	TRBJ1-2	TRBD1	TGCAGCGTGGACAGGGCTAACTATGGCTACACCTTC	CSVDRANYGYTF
-	TRBV28	TRBJ1-2	-	TGTGCCAGCAGTTTTGGGTTCGAGGGAAGGTCTGGCTACACCTTC	CASSFGFEGRSGYTF
-	TRBV28	TRBJ1-4	TRBD1	TGTGCCAGCAGCTCTTACAGGGGTTTGGAAGAAAAACTGTTTTTT	CASSSYRGLEEKLFF
-	TRBV7-6	TRBJ1-5	TRBD1	TGTGCCAGCAGCTTAGTACAGGGGGCTGGTCAGCCCCAGCATTTT	CASSLVQGAGQPQHF
-	TRBV6-4	TRBJ2-2	-	TGTGCCAGCAGTGACTCGTTCTACACCGGGGAGCTGTTTTTT	CASSDSFYTGELFF
few	TRBV7-3	TRBJ2-1	-	TGTGCCAGCAGCCCCATGAGCCTTAGGGGGAATGAGCAGTTCTTC	CASSPMSLRGNEQFF
-	TRBV30	TRBJ2-3	TRBD1	TGTGCCTGGAGTATCAGGGGGAATACGCAGTATTTT	CAWSIRGNTQYF
once	TRBV5-6	TRBJ1-5	TRBD1	TGTGCCAGCAGCTTTGGGAACCCACAGGGGTACAGCAATCAGCCCCAGCATTTT	CASSFGNPQGYSNQPQHF
-	TRBV2	TRBJ2-7	-	TGTGCCAGCAGTGACCGGGGGAACTACGAGCAGTACTTC	CASSDRGNYEQYF
once	TRBV29-1	TRBJ2-7	-	TGCAGCGTCGGGGGACAGCGGGACGAGCAGTACTTC	CSVGGQRDEQYF
-	TRBV27	TRBJ2-3	-	TGTGCCAGCACCAGATACCGGGACTTCGGCACAGATACGCAGTATTTT	CASTRYRDFGTDTQYF
-	TRBV27	TRBJ1-1	-	TGTGCCAGCTCGACTTACGCGGTAACTGAAGCTTTCTTT	CASSTYAVTEAFF
-	TRBV6-6	TRBJ2-7	TRBD2	TGTGCCAGCAGTTACCCGCGGGCGGGAGGGAGGTACGAGCAGTACTTC	CASSYPRAGGRYEQYF
-	TRBV7-8	TRBJ2-4	TRBD1	TGTGCCAGCAGCTTAGCAACAGGGGGCTATCCCACAAACATTCAGTACTTC	CASSLATGGYPTNIQYF
-	TRBV19	TRBJ2-5	TRBD2	TGTGCCAGTAGTATAGGGACTAGCGGATTTCAAGAGACCCAGTACTTC	CASSIGTSGFQETQYF
once	TRBV14	TRBJ1-1	TRBD1	TGTGCCAGCAGCCAACGGCAGGGGGCCTACACTGAAGCTTTCTTT	CASSQRQGAYTEAFF
-	TRBV28	TRBJ1-4	TRBD1	TGTGCCAGCACCCTCATCGGACAGGAGGAAAAACTGTTTTTT	CASTLIGQEEKLFF
-	TRBV7-8	TRBJ1-5	TRBD1	TGTGCCAGCAGCGGGGGGACAGGGGATAGCAATCAGCCCCAGCATTTT	CASSGGTGDSNQPQHF
-	TRBV7-8	TRBJ1-2	-	TGTGCCAGCAGCTTAGGGTTCAGTAACTATGGCTACACCTTC	CASSLGFSNYGYTF
-	TRBV28	TRBJ2-7	-	TGTGCCAGCAGCACCTACGAGCAGTACTTC	CASSTYEQYF
-	TRBV7-9	TRBJ1-6	-	TGTGCCAGCAGCTTAGGGAGGACCTATAATTCACCCCTCCACTTT	CASSLGRTYNSPLHF
-	TRBV9	TRBJ2-5	TRBD1	TGTGCCAGCAGCGGGAGGGGGGGGACAGGGTCAGAGGCCCAGTACTTC	CASSGRGGTGSEAQYF
-	TRBV11-2	TRBJ2-1	TRBD2	TGTGCCAGCAGCCCCCCCGGGGGGTTCTACAATGAGCAGTTCTTC	CASSPPGGFYNEQFF
-	TRBV11-3	TRBJ2-4	-	TGTGCCAGCAGCTTAGAGGGGGGGGGCGGAAACATTCAGTACTTC	CASSLEGGGGNIQYF
-	TRBV28	TRBJ2-7	TRBD2	TGTGCCAGCAGTCCCGGGACTAGCGGGAGTCCCTACGAGCAGTACTTC	CASSPGTSGSPYEQYF
-	TRBV6-4	TRBJ1-1	-	TGTGCCAGCAGTGCCCTAACAGGCTCTGAAGCTTTCTTT	CASSALTGSEAFF
once	TRBV2	TRBJ2-3	TRBD2	TGTGCCAGCAGTCCGACTAGCGGGTACACAGATACGCAGTATTTT	CASSPTSGYTDTQYF
-	TRBV5-5	TRBJ1-2	TRBD1	TGTGCCAGCAGCCCCAACGGGGACAGCTCTGGCTACACCTTC	CASSPNGDSSGYTF
-	TRBV5-1	TRBJ2-3	-	TGCGCCAGCAGCCCCTTTACTTCCGCAGATACGCAGTATTTT	CASSPFTSADTQYF
-	TRBV18	TRBJ1-1	-	TGTGCCAGCTCACCTAACATGAACACTGAAGCTTTCTTT	CASSPNMNTEAFF
-	TRBV6-5	TRBJ2-5	-	TGTGCCAGCAGTCCAAACAGGGGGGGTCGGGAGACCCAGTACTTC	CASSPNRGGRETQYF
-	TRBV2	TRBJ2-3	TRBD1	TGTGCCAGCAGGCTCGGACAGGGGTCAGGAGATACGCAGTATTTT	CASRLGQGSGDTQYF
-	TRBV7-8	TRBJ2-2	-	TGTGCCAGCAGCATGGGGGGGAACACCGGGGAGCTGTTTTTT	CASSMGGNTGELFF